The next 20 T cell receptor beta chains were all read from a single sample in a study of T cell responses to AZD1222 COVID-19 vaccine listed by TCRdb under 2021. This sample's time point label indicates: baseline before first vaccination. The protocol used for the library was the immunoSEQ multiplex PCR assay. TCRdb retrieved this table from immuneACCESS and kept in-frame rearrangements only. Not all clones are present; in checked studies, unresolved V genes account for under half, and no reason is known for the remainder. Within this sample are some 80,000 clones, with 70% to 90% of them counted one time only. The ten largest clones take up roughly 7.5% of the sample. The sequencing used peripheral blood, collected on day 0 of AZD1222 vaccination. The receptors come from an adult in good health.

The chain has TRBV7-9 and TRBJ2-2; weak D call: TRBD1 (6 bases). The length of the CDR3 is 14 residues. V lost 4 bases to trimming and J lost 6 bases, with 12 bases between them. Germline V gene lookup returns CDR1 SEHNR and CDR2 FQNEAQ (reference sequence). In DNA, the CDR3 is TGTGCCAGCAGCTCAGATACAGGGTCCGGGGAGCTGTTTTTT. This codes for CASSSDTGSGELFF. Supplemented by reference TRBV7-9 and TRBJ2-2, the full variable domain reads DTGVSQNPRHKITKRGQNVTFRCDPISEHNRLYWYRQTLGQGPEFLTYFQNEAQLEKSRLLSDRFSAERPKGSFSTLEIQRTEQGDSAMYLCASSSDTGSGELFFGEGSRLTVL.

In its sample, this clone was seen once. The chain joins TRBV5-1 to TRBJ1-3; D is unclear. Germline V gene lookup returns CDR1 SGHRS and CDR2 YFSETQ. V was cut by 1 base and J by 0 bases, with 8 bases left in between. The CDR3 consists of 15 residues. This chain's CDR3 is CASSLSGLSGNTIYF. CDR3 DNA: TGCGCCAGCAGCTTGAGCGGACTCTCTGGAAACACCATATATTTT. Variable domain in full (rest from reference TRBV5-1 and TRBJ1-3): KAGVTQTPRYLIKTRGQQVTLSCSPISGHRSVSWYQQTPGQGLQFLFEYFSETQRNKGNFPGRFSGRQFSNSRSEMNVSTLELGDSALYLCASSLSGLSGNTIYFGEGSWLTVV.

This chain connects TRBV5-1 to TRBJ2-7; TRBD1 is a possible D gene (6 bases). This CDR3 spans 13 amino acids. V dropped 4 bases and J dropped 3 bases, with 11 bases sitting between them. CDR1 SGHRS and CDR2 YFSETQ come from the germline V gene. CDR3 nucleotides: TGCGCCAGCAGCGCCACACAGGGCTACGAGCAGTACTTC. It encodes CASSATQGYEQYF.

The CDR3 coding sequence is TGTGCCAGCCAGGGGGGGGAAAATACGCAGTATTTT. It is translated as CASQGGENTQYF. The V and J genes are TRBV27 and TRBJ2-3; possibly TRBD1 or TRBD2 for D (7 bases each). Trimming removed 8 bases from V and 7 bases from J, with 13 bases in between. The CDR3 spans 12 residues. CDR1 MNHEY and CDR2 SMNVEV come from the germline V gene (reference sequence).

The chain recombines TRBV27 with TRBJ2-6; D is unclear. This CDR3 has 15 amino acids. CDR1 and CDR2 (germline): MNHEY, SMNVEV (reference sequence). Trimming stripped 8 bases from V and 2 bases from J, with 13 bases between. The CDR3 spells CASRMGSTGANVLTF. The CDR3 DNA reads TGTGCCAGCCGTATGGGGTCTACTGGGGCCAACGTCCTGACTTTC. Full variable domain (rest looked up from reference TRBV27 and TRBJ2-6): EAQVTQNPRYLITVTGKKLTVTCSQNMNHEYMSWYRQDPGLGLRQIYYSMNVEVTDKGDVPEGYKVSRKEKRNFPLILESPSPNQTSLYFCASRMGSTGANVLTFGAGSRLTVL.

The gene calls are TRBV18 and TRBJ2-1, with D maybe TRBD1 (6 bases). In germline, CDR1 is KGHSH, CDR2 LQKENI. This CDR3 is 17 amino acids long. V lost 6 bases, J lost 0 bases, and 18 bases lay in between. The CDR3 protein is CASSTGSYGSSYNEQFF. Written as DNA, the CDR3 is TGTGCCAGCTCCACAGGGTCCTACGGCTCCTCCTACAATGAGCAGTTCTTC.

The V call is TRBV28, the J call TRBJ1-4; D possibly corresponds to TRBD1 (6 bases). Germline V gene lookup returns CDR1 MDHEN and CDR2 SYDVKM. V was clipped by 6 bases and J by 4 bases, with 15 bases between them. The CDR3 sequence is 15 residues long. In DNA, the CDR3 is TGTGCCAGCAGGATACAGGGAGACGTTAATGAAAAACTGTTTTTT. Its translation: CASRIQGDVNEKLFF.

The CDR3 region has the DNA TGTGCCAGCAGCCCGGACAGGGTGAACACTGAAGCTTTCTTT. It yields the protein CASSPDRVNTEAFF. V gene TRBV9 combines with J gene TRBJ1-1; 8 bases fit TRBD1. CDR1 and CDR2 (germline): SGDLS, YYNGEE. This CDR3 is 14 amino acids long. V was clipped by 4 bases and J by 0 bases; unmatched bases: 2.

The genes are TRBV7-2 and TRBJ2-4; D possibly matches TRBD1 or TRBD2 (5 bases each). Germline values: CDR1 SGHTA, CDR2 FQGNSA. Between the trimmed V and J ends, which lost 5 bases and 0 bases, there was a span of 17 bases. This CDR3 comprises 17 residues. The CDR3 DNA sequence: TGTGCCAGCAGCCCACGCCCCGGGACCATAGCCAAAAACATTCAGTACTTC. Its translation: CASSPRPGTIAKNIQYF.

This clone was counted between two and nine times. This chain uses TRBV6-1 with TRBJ1-2; 10 nucleotides align to TRBD1. The CDR3 runs 16 residues. J lost 4 bases, V lost 4 bases, and 9 bases had no gene match. Germline assignment: CDR1 MNHNS and CDR2 SASEGT. The CDR3 nucleotides are TGTGCCAGCAGTGGTTCTGGTGGGACAGGGGCCTATGGCTACACCTTC. This sequence encodes CASSGSGGTGAYGYTF.

The chain links TRBV18 to TRBJ1-1; 10 nucleotides agree with TRBD1. The CDR3 totals 11 residues. V lost 3 bases and J lost 12; bases outside the gene matches: 1. The germline V gene has CDR1 KGHSH and CDR2 LQKENI. The CDR3 DNA sequence: TGTGCCAGCTCACCGGGACAGGGGACTTTCTTT. It translates to CASSPGQGTFF.

This CDR3 reads CASSDAYVGGNQPQHF. DNA of the CDR3: TGTGCCAGCAGTGACGCATATGTTGGCGGAAATCAGCCCCAGCATTTT. The chain links TRBV6-1 to TRBJ1-5; D is ambiguous. V lost 3 bases and J 4 bases, leaving 16 bases between the germline ends. The germline V gene has CDR1 MNHNS and CDR2 SASEGT. The CDR3 sequence is 16 residues long.

V gene TRBV6-1 combines with J gene TRBJ1-5; D might be TRBD1 (5 bases). Germline-derived CDR1 and CDR2 are MNHNS and SASEGT. The V and J ends lost 1 base and 7 bases respectively, with 11 bases between them. The CDR3 totals 14 residues. The CDR3 nucleotides are TGTGCCAGCAGTGAAGGGCTGACAGTCCAGCCCCAGCATTTT. Translation: CASSEGLTVQPQHF.

The chain is built from TRBV28 and TRBJ1-2; D is undetermined. V lost 7 bases and J lost 3, with 12 bases in between. Germline V gives CDR1 MDHEN, CDR2 SYDVKM. The length of the CDR3 is 13 residues. The CDR3 DNA sequence: TGTGCCAGCACCCAGGACGTTTACTATGGCTACACCTTC. Translated, it gives CASTQDVYYGYTF.

The chain is built from TRBV6-5 and TRBJ1-1; the D gene is possibly TRBD1 (6 bases). The length of the CDR3 is 14 residues. CDR1 and CDR2 (germline): MNHEY, SVGAGI. CDR3 sequence (DNA): TGTGTTCTCCGGTGGGGGGGCAGCTCGCCTGAAGCTTTCTTT. Its translation: CVLRWGGSSPEAFF.

The chain employs TRBV29-1 and TRBJ1-1, with a tentative D call TRBD1 (5 bases). With 6 bases removed from V and 1 base from J, the gap between germline ends came to 12 bases. The CDR3 totals 13 residues. CDR1 and CDR2 (germline): SQVTM, ANQGSEA. The CDR3 protein is CSVVGRGNTEAFF. The CDR3 DNA reads as TGCAGCGTCGTAGGAAGGGGGAACACTGAAGCTTTCTTT.

CDR3 coding DNA: TGTGCCAGCGGGGGGGGGAGCTATGGCTACACCTTC. This sequence encodes CASGGGSYGYTF. The V and J genes are TRBV6-5 and TRBJ1-2; possibly TRBD1 for D (5 bases). V lost 8 bases, J lost 4 bases, and 11 bases lay in between. Looked up from germline, CDR1 is MNHEY and CDR2 is SVGAGI. The CDR3 is 12 amino acids.

This clone was recorded once. V is TRBV19 and J is TRBJ2-1; perhaps TRBD1 as D (6 bases). V gave up 2 bases and J gave up 7 bases, with 6 bases separating them. Germline CDR1 reads LNHDA; CDR2 reads SQIVND (reference sequence). The CDR3 covers 12 residues. Written as DNA, the CDR3 is TGTGCCAGTAGTATAAGGGGGAATGAGCAGTTCTTC. It codes for CASSIRGNEQFF.

The chain uses TRBV6-2 or TRBV6-3 and TRBJ2-2, with 14 bases identical to TRBD2. Germline V lookup: CDR1 MNHEY, CDR2 SVGEGT. The CDR3 runs to 17 residues. V dropped 4 bases and J dropped 7; count of bases not matched to a gene: 8. The CDR3 DNA reads TGTGCCAGCAGTTTTCCGGGACTAGCGGGAGTCGGCGGGGAGCTGTTTTTT. Translating gives CASSFPGLAGVGGELFF.

The chain is built from TRBV28 and TRBJ1-4; D is perhaps TRBD1 (6 bases). Germline V gene data show CDR1 as MDHEN and CDR2 as SYDVKM. V lost 7 bases and J 8 bases, leaving 17 bases between the germline ends. The CDR3 contains 14 residues. The CDR3 region has the DNA TGTGCCAGCATCCTCGGAGGGGGTGGGGAAAAACTGTTTTTT. Residues: CASILGGGGEKLFF.